This T cell receptor (beta chain) was identified in a study of identifying expanded T cells in peripheral blood. As regards this clone: Its target is unknown.

Study-wide points: Approximately 2-week clone count variance significantly increased as total template count grew. Technical replicates showed around 1.1 changed clones; roughly two weeks approximately 16; four weeks 19.

Sequencing used immunoSEQ multiplex PCR; TCRdb keeps in-frame clones, though not all of them. The sample has approximately 91,000 clones, around 88% seen once; the top ten hold 3% to 4%. During the collection period, no donor immune events like infections were recorded. Per germline, CDR1 SGHAT and CDR2 FQNNGV. The CDR3 consists of 12 residues. Trimming took 0 bases from V and 6 from J, leaving 3 bases between them. The chain recombines TRBV11-2 with TRBJ2-1; D is unresolved. Sequences were obtained from blood. This sequence originates from a person aged 18 to 70 in good health. The CDR3 loop reads CASSLEGNEQFF. In DNA form, the CDR3 reads TGTGCCAGCAGCTTAGAAGGCAATGAGCAGTTCTTC.